Listed here are 12 T cell receptor beta chains from one sample, sequenced in a study of shared clonotypes between healthy human individuals. Only in-frame clones appear in the TCRdb table, and some are missing; sequencing was by immunoSEQ multiplex PCR. The repertoire has 900,000 to 1,200,000 clones, 70% to 80% of them found once; the top ten carry 0.6% to 0.7%. The sample taken for sequencing was memory CD4+ T cells from PBMCs. Described subset: CD45RA-negative fraction. The source is a young man in good health. Some clones in this sample may be carry-over from other donors' samples.

The chain recombines TRBV27 with TRBJ1-1, with 12 nucleotides matching TRBD1. With V trimmed by 9 bases and J by 1 base, 3 bases remained unmatched. There are 14 residues in the CDR3. Germline V gene data show CDR1 as MNHEY and CDR2 as SMNVEV (reference sequence). CDR3 sequence: CASGTGGWNTEAFF. The CDR3 DNA reads TGTGCCAGTGGGACAGGGGGCTGGAACACTGAAGCTTTCTTT.

The chain carries TRBV28 and TRBJ2-5; 13 nucleotides agree with TRBD2. The tail of the sequence fits TRBJ2-7 better, so the J call may be wrong. The CDR3 is 16 residues long. Germline lookup yields CDR1 MDHEN and CDR2 SYDVKM. CDR3 sequence reads: CASSLWTSGSDYEQYF. The CDR3 DNA reads TGTGCCAGCAGTCTGTGGACTAGCGGGAGCGACTACGAGCAGTACTTC.

To note about this clone: A much larger clone lies a single base off, so this may be a read error. The chain employs TRBV5-6 and TRBJ2-7, with TRBD1 matching over 7 bases. This CDR3 has 15 residues. Trimming cost V 6 bases and J 1 base; bases outside gene matches: 10. Germline values: CDR1 SGHDT, CDR2 YYEEEE. Here the CDR3 DNA reads TGTGCCAGCAACTTTCGAAGGGGGCTGTCCTACGAGCAGTACTTC. Translation: CASNFRRGLSYEQYF.

The CDR3 is CASSFSGSPGTQYF. CDR3 in DNA: TGTGCCAGCAGTTTTAGCGGGAGCCCTGGTACGCAGTATTTT. This chain connects TRBV6-6 to TRBJ2-3, with TRBD2 identical over 9 bases. This CDR3 contains 14 residues. J gave up 8 bases and V 4 bases, and 7 bases lay outside the gene matches. Germline lookup yields CDR1 MNHNY and CDR2 SVGAGI (reference sequence).

J is TRBJ2-7 and V is TRBV5-1, with TRBD1 matching 7 bases. CDR1 SGHRS and CDR2 YFSETQ come from the germline V gene. The CDR3 extends over 16 amino acids. V trimming: 5 bases; J trimming: 0 bases; junction bases outside the gene matches: 11. CDR3 coding DNA: TGCGCCAGCAGTGTGGGGCCAACAGGGGCCTCCTACGAGCAGTACTTC. This translates into CASSVGPTGASYEQYF. Variable domain in full (rest from reference TRBV5-1 and TRBJ2-7): KAGVTQTPRYLIKTRGQQVTLSCSPISGHRSVSWYQQTPGQGLQFLFEYFSETQRNKGNFPGRFSGRQFSNSRSEMNVSTLELGDSALYLCASSVGPTGASYEQYFGPGTRLTVT.

This clone was seen only a few times. The genes are TRBV27 and TRBJ2-1; TRBD2 aligns across 12 bases. Germline values: CDR1 MNHEY, CDR2 SMNVEV (reference sequence). Germline trimming cut 4 bases from V and 8 bases from J; bases unmatched to any gene: 15. This CDR3 has 18 amino acids. In DNA, the CDR3 is TGTGCCAGCAGTTCATATCGCTGGACTAGCGGGAATAAAGATGAGCAGTTCTTC. It codes for CASSSYRWTSGNKDEQFF.

The chain uses TRBV7-9 and TRBJ2-7; 10 bases match TRBD1. The V gene end was trimmed by 4 bases and the J gene end by 6 bases; junction bases not matched to a gene: 9. The CDR3 runs to 15 residues. Germline CDR1 reads SEHNR; CDR2 reads FQNEAQ (reference sequence). The CDR3 DNA reads TGTGCCAGCAGCTCGGTAACCGGGACAGGGGCCGAGCAGTACTTC. Translated, it gives CASSSVTGTGAEQYF.

As concerns this clone: The same CDR3 is also encoded by other DNA sequences in this sample. J is TRBJ1-5 and V is TRBV6-1; 8 positions agree with TRBD1. In germline, CDR1 is MNHNS, CDR2 SASEGT. Unmatched junction bases numbered 0, after V lost 2 bases and J lost 0 bases. This CDR3 region has 15 residues. The CDR3 reads CASSEQGASNQPQHF. As DNA, the CDR3 is TGTGCCAGCAGTGAACAGGGGGCTAGCAATCAGCCCCAGCATTTT.

This clone has just a few counts. The gene calls are TRBV5-4 and TRBJ2-2, with TRBD2 matching over 8 bases. V was clipped by 2 bases and J by 5 bases; unmatched bases: 8. This CDR3 has 16 amino acids. The germline V gene encodes CDR1 SGHNT and CDR2 YYREEE (reference sequence). CDR3 sequence reads: CASSLAGRGGTGELFF. The DNA for the CDR3 is TGTGCCAGCAGCTTAGCAGGTCGGGGGGGGACCGGGGAGCTGTTTTTT. Full variable domain (rest looked up from reference TRBV5-4 and TRBJ2-2): ETGVTQSPTHLIKTRGQQVTLRCSSQSGHNTVSWYQQALGQGPQFIFQYYREEENGRGNFPPRFSGLQFPNYSSELNVNALELDDSALYLCASSLAGRGGTGELFFGEGSRLTVL.

V gene TRBV10-2 combines with J gene TRBJ2-5; 10 bases match TRBD1. The trim removed 5 bases at V and 4 bases at J, leaving 10 bases unmatched. This CDR3 is 16 amino acids long. The germline V gene encodes CDR1 WSHSY and CDR2 SAAADI. The CDR3: CASSLGLRDRGETQYF. CDR3 bases: TGCGCCAGCAGTCTAGGATTGCGGGACAGGGGAGAGACCCAGTACTTC.

As regards this clone: A far larger clone differs by one base, so this is likely a read error. The chain recombines TRBV29-1 with TRBJ1-2, with 7 bases identical to TRBD1. The CDR3 sequence is 12 residues long. Germline values: CDR1 SQVTM, CDR2 ANQGSEA. With V trimmed by 5 bases and J by 12 bases, 12 bases remained unmatched. CDR3 residues: CSVLVGGAGHTF. The CDR3, as DNA: TGCAGCGTTTTGGTAGGGGGCGCGGGCCACACCTTC.

There are a few counts of this clone. The chain employs TRBV28 and TRBJ2-3; TRBD2 matches at 8 bases. Germline V gene lookup returns CDR1 MDHEN and CDR2 SYDVKM. The trim removed 5 bases at V and 4 bases at J, leaving 5 bases unmatched. The CDR3 has 14 residues. The CDR3 nucleotides are TGTGCCAGCAGTAGATGGACTAGCTCAGATACGCAGTATTTT. This gives the protein CASSRWTSSDTQYF.